This entry concerns a single TCR beta chain. This entry is derived from a study of T cell responses to AZD1222 COVID-19 vaccine. Produced via immunoSEQ multiplex PCR; TCRdb's table is partial and in-frame only. The table lists fewer than 150,000 clones, more than 85% of them singletons. The junction had 2 bases not matched to a gene; V was cut back by 2 bases and J by 0 bases. Germline-derived CDR1 and CDR2 are SGDLS and YYNGEE. The CDR3 loop spans 15 amino acids. The V call is TRBV9, the J call TRBJ1-3; the match to TRBD1 covers 7 bases. This TCR derives from an adult in good health. The sequencing used peripheral blood, collected on day 0 of AZD1222 vaccination. The CDR3 DNA reads TGTGCCAGCAGCGTCGGGACAGCCTCTGGAAACACCATATATTTT. This sequence encodes CASSVGTASGNTIYF.